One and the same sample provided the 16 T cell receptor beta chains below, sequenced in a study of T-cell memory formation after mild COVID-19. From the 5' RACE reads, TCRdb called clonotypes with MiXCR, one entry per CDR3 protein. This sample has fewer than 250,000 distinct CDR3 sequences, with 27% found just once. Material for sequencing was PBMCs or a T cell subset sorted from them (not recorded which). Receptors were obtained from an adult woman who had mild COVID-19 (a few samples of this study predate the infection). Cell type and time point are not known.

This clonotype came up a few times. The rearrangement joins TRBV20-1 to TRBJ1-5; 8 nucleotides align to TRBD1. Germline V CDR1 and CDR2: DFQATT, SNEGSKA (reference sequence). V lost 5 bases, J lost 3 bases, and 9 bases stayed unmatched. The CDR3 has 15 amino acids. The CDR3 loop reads CSALQGAWVNQPQHF. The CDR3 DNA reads TGCAGTGCTCTCCAGGGGGCGTGGGTCAATCAGCCCCAGCATTTT.

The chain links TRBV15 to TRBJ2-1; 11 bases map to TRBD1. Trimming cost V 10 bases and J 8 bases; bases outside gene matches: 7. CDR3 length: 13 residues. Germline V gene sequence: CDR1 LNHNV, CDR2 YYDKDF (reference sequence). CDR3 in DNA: TGTGCCAGCAGGACAGGGGGCTCGGATGAGCAGTTCTTC. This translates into CASRTGGSDEQFF.

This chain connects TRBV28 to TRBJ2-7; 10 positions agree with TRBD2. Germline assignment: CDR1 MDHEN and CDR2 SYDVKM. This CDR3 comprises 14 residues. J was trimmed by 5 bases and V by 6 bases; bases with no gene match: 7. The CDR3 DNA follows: TGTGCCAGCAGCAGTCTAGCGGGAGTTCACGAGCAGTACTTC. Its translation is CASSSLAGVHEQYF.

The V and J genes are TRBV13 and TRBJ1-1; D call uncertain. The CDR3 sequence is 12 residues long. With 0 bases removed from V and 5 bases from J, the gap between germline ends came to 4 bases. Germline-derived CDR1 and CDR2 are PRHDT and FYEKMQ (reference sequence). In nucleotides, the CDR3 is TGTGCCAGCAGCTTAGGACAGACTGAAGCTTTCTTT. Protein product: CASSLGQTEAFF.

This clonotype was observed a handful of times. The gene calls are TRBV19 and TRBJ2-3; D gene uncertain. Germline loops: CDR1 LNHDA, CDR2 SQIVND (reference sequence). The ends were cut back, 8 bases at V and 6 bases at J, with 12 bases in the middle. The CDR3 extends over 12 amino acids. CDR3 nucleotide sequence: TGTGCCAGTCGCGCTAATGGGGATACGCAGTATTTT. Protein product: CASRANGDTQYF.

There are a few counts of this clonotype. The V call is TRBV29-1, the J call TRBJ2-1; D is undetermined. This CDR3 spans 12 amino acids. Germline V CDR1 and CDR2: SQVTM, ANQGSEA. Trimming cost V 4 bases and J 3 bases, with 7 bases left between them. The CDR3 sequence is CSVGASYNEQFF. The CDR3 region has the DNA TGCAGCGTTGGGGCTAGCTACAATGAGCAGTTCTTC.

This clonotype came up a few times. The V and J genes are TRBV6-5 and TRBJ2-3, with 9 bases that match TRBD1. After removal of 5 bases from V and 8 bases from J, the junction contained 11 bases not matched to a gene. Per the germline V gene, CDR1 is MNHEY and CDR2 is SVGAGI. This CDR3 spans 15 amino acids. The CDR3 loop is CASSAAGTGPGTQYF. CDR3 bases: TGTGCCAGCAGTGCTGCCGGGACAGGGCCGGGTACGCAGTATTTT.

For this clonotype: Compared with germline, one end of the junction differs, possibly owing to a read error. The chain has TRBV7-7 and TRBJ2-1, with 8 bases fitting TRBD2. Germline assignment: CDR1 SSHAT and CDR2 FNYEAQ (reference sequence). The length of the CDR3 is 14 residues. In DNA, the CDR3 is TGTGCTAGCAGCTTTGGACCGGGAGGGGATGAGCAGTTCTTC. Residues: CASSFGPGGDEQFF.

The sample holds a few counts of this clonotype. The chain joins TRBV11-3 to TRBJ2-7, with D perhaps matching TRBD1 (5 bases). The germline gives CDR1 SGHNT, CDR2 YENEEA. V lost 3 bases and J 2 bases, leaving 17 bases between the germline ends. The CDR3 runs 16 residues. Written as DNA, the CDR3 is TGTGCCAGCAGCTTGTATGACAGCTTAACCACCTACGAGCAGTACTTC. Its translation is CASSLYDSLTTYEQYF.

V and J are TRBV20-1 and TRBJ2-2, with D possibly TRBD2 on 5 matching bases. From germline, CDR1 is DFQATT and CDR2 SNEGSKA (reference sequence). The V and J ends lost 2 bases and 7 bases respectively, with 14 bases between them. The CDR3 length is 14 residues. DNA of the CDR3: TGCAGTGCTAGATTCCGCGCGGGCTACGGGGAGCTGTTTTTT. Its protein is CSARFRAGYGELFF.

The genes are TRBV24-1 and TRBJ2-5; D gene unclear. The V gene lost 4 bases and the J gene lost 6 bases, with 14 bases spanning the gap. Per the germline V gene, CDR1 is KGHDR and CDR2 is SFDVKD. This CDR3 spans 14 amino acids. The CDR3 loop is CATSEGGGVQTQYF. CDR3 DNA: TGTGCCACCAGTGAGGGCGGTGGGGTTCAGACCCAGTACTTC.

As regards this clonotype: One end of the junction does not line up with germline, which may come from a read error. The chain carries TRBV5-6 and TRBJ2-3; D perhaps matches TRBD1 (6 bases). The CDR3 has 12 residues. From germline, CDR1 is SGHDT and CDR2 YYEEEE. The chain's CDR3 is CASSSGAPWLDF. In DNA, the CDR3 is TGTGCCAGCAGCTCAGGGGCTCCTTGGCTGGATTTT.

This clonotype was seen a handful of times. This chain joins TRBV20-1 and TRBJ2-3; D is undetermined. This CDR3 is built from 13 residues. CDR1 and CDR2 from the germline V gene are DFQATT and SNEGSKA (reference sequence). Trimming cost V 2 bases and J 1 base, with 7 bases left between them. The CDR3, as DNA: TGCAGTGCTAGACTCCAGGGCACAGATACGCAGTATTTT. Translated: CSARLQGTDTQYF.

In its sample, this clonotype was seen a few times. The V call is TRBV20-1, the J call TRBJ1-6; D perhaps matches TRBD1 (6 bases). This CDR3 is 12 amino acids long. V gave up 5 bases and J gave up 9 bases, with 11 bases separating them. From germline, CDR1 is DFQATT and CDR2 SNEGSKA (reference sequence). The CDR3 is CSAAGGGSPLHF. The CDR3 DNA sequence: TGCAGTGCTGCAGGAGGGGGTTCACCCCTCCACTTT.

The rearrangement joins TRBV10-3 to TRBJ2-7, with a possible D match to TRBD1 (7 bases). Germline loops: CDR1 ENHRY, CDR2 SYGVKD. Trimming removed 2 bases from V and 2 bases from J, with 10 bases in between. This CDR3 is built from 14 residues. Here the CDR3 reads CAISEDREAYEQYF. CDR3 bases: TGTGCCATCAGTGAGGACAGGGAGGCCTACGAGCAGTACTTC.

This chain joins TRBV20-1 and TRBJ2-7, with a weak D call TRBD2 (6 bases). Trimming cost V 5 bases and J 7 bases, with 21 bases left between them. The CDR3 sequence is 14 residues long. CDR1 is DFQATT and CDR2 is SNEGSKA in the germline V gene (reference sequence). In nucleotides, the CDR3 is TGCAGTGCTTCCGACTCCCCGGCGGCGGGGGAGCAGTACTTC. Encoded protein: CSASDSPAAGEQYF.